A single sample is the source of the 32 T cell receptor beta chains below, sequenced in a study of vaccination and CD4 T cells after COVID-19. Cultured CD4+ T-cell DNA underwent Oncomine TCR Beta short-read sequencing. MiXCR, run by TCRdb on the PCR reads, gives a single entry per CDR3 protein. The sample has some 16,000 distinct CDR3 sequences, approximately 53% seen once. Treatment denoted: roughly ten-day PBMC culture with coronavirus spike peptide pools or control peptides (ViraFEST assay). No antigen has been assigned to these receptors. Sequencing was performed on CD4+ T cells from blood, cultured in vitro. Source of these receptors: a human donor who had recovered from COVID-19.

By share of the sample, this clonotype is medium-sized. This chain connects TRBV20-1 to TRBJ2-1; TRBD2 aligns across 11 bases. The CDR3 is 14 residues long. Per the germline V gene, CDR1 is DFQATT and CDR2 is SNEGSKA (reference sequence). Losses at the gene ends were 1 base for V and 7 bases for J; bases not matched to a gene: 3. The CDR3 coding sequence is TGCAGTGCTAGAGGCGCTAGCGGGAGGAATGAGCAGTTCTTC. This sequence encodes CSARGASGRNEQFF.

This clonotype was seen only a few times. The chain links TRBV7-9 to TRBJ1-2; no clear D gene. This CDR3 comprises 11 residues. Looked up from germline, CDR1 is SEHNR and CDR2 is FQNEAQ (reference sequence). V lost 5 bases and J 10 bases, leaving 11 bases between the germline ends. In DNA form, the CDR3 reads TGTGCCAGCAGCCCTGACACATACTACACCTTC. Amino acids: CASSPDTYYTF.

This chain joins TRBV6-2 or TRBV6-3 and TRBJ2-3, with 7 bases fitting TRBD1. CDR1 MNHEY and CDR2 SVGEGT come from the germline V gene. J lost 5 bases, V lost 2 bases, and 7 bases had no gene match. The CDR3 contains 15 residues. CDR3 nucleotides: TGTGCCAGCAGTTACGGGGACAGATTCGGAGATACGCAGTATTTT. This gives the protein CASSYGDRFGDTQYF.

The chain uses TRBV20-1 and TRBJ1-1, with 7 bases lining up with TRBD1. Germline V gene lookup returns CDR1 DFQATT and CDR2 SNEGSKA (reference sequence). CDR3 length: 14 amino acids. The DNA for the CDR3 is TGCAGCGTCAGACAGGGATTCGGGAACACTGAAGCTTTCTTT. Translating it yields CSVRQGFGNTEAFF.

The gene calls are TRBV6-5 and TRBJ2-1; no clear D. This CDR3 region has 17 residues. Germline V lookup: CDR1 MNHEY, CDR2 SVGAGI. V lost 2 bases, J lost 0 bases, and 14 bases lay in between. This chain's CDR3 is CASSYNGPASSYNEQFF. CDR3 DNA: TGTGCCAGCAGTTACAACGGGCCCGCGAGCTCCTACAATGAGCAGTTCTTC.

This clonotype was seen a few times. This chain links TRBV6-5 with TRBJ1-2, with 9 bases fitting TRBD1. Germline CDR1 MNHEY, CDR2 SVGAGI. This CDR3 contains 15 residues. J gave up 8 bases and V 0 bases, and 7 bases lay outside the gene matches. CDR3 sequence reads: CASSYSWDRVKGYTF. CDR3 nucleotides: TGTGCCAGCAGTTACTCGTGGGACAGGGTGAAGGGCTACACCTTC.

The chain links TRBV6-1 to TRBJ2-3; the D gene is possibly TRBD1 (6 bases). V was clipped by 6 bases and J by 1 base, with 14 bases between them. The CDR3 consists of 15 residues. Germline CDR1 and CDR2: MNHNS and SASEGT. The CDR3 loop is CASSGQTSGTDTQYF. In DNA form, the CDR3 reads TGTGCCAGCAGCGGACAGACCTCGGGCACAGATACGCAGTATTTT.

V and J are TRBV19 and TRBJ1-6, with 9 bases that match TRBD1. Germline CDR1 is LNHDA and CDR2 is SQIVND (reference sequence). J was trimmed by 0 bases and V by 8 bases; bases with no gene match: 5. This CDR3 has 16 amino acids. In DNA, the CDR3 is TGTGCCAGTGCCGGGACAGGGTTCTCCTATAATTCACCCCTCCACTTT. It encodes CASAGTGFSYNSPLHF.

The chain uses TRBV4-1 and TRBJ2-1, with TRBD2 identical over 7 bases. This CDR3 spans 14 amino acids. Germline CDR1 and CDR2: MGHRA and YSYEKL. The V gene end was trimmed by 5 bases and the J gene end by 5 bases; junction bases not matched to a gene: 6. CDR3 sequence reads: CASSKRGGDNEQFF. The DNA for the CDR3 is TGCGCCAGCAGCAAGCGGGGTGGGGACAATGAGCAGTTCTTC.

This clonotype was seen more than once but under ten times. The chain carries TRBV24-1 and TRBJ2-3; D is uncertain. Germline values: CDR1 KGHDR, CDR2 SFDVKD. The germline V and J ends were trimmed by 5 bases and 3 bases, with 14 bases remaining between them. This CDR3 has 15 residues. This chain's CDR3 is CATSVGSPQTDTQYF. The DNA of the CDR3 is TGTGCCACCAGTGTCGGGTCCCCTCAAACAGATACGCAGTATTTT.

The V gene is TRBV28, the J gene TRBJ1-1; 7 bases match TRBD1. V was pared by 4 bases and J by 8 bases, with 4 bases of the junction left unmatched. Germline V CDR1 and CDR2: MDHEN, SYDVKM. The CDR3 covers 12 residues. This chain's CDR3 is CASSSDREEAFF. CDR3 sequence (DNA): TGTGCCAGCAGTTCAGACAGGGAAGAAGCTTTCTTT. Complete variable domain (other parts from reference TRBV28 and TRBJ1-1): DVKVTQSSRYLVKRTGEKVFLECVQDMDHENMFWYRQDPGLGLRLIYFSYDVKMKEKGDIPEGYSVSREKKERFSLILESASTNQTSMYLCASSSDREEAFFGQGTRLTVV.

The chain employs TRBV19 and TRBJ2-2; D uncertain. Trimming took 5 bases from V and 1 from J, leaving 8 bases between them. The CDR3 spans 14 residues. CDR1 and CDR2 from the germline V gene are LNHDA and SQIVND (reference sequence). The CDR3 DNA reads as TGTGCCAGTAGTTCTCACAGGAACACCGGGGAGCTGTTTTTT. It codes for CASSSHRNTGELFF.

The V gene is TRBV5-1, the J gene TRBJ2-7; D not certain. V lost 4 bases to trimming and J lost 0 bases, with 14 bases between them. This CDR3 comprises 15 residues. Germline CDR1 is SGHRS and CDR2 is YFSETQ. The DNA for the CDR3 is TGCGCCAGCAGCCCGGACGGTGCCTTCTCCTACGAGCAGTACTTC. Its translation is CASSPDGAFSYEQYF.

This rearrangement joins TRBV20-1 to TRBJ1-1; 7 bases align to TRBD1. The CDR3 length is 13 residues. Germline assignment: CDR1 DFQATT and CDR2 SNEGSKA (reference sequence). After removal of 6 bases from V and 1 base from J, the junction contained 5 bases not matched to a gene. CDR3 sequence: CSARTGPNTEAFF. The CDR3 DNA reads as TGCAGTGCCCGGACAGGTCCGAACACTGAAGCTTTCTTT.

In DNA form, the CDR3 reads TGTGCCTGGAGTCTCGGAGGTAATGAGCAGTTCTTC. Its translation is CAWSLGGNEQFF. This rearrangement joins TRBV30 to TRBJ2-1, with D perhaps matching TRBD2 (5 bases). From germline, CDR1 is GTSNPN and CDR2 SVGIG (reference sequence). The CDR3 is 12 residues long. The V and J ends lost 2 bases and 7 bases respectively, with 9 bases between them.

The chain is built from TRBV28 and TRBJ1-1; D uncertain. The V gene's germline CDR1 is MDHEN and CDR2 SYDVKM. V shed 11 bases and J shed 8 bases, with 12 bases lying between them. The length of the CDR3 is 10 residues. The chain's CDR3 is CASSRGEAFF. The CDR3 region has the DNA TGTGCCTCTAGCCGCGGGGAAGCTTTCTTT.

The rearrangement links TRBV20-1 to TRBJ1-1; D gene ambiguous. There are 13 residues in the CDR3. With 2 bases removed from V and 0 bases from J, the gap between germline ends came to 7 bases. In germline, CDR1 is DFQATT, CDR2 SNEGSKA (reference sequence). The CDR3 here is CSARPSMNTEAFF. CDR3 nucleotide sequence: TGCAGTGCTAGACCCAGCATGAACACTGAAGCTTTCTTT.

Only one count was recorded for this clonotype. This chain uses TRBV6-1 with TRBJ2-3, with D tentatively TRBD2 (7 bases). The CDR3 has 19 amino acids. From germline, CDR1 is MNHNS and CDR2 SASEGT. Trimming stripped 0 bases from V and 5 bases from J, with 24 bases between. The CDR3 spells CASSEALPGGGRRGDTQYF. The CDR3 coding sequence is TGTGCCAGCAGTGAAGCGCTTCCTGGGGGGGGGCGGCGGGGAGATACGCAGTATTTT.

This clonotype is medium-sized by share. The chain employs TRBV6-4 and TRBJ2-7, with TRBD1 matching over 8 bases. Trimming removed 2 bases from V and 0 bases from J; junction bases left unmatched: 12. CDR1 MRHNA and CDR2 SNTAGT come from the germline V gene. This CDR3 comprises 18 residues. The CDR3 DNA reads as TGTGCCAGCAGTGACCACAACAAGACAGGGGAACCCTCCTACGAGCAGTACTTC. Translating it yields CASSDHNKTGEPSYEQYF.

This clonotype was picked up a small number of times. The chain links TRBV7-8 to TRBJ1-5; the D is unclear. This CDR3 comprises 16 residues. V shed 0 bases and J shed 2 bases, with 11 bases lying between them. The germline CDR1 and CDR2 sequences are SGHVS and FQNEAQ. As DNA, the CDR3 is TGTGCCAGCAGCTTAGCAGGGCCCAGAGGCAATCAGCCCCAGCATTTT. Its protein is CASSLAGPRGNQPQHF.

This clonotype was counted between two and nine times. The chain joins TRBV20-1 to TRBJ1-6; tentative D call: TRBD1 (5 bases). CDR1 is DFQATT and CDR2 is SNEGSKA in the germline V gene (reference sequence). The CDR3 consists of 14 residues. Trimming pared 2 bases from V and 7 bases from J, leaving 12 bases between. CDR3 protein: CSARQGSGNSPLHF. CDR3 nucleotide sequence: TGCAGTGCTAGACAGGGATCGGGAAATTCACCCCTCCACTTT.

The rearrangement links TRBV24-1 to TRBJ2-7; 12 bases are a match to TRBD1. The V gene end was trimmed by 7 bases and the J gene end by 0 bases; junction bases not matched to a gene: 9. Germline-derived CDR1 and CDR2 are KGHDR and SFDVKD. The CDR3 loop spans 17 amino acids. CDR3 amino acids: CATSGTGGPNFSYEQYF. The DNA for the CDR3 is TGTGCCACCAGCGGGACAGGGGGCCCAAACTTCTCCTACGAGCAGTACTTC.

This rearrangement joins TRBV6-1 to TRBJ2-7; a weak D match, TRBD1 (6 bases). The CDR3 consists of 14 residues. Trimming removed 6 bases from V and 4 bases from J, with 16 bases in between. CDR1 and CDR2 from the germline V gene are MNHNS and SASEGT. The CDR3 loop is CASRIQGGLYEQYF. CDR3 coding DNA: TGTGCCAGCAGGATACAGGGTGGCCTTTACGAGCAGTACTTC.

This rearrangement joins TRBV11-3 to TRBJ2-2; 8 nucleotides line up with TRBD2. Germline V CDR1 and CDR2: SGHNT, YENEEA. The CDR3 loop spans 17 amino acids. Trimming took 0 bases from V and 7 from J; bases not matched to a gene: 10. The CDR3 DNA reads TGTGCCAGCAGCTTAGATCTGGTCGGGAGGGCTCACGGGGAGCTGTTTTTT. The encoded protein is CASSLDLVGRAHGELFF.

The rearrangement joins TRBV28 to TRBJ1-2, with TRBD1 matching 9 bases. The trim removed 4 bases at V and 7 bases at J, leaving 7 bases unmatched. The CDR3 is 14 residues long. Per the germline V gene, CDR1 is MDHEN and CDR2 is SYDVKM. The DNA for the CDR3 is TGTGCCAGCAGTTCCGGGACAGGGTCTATTGGCTACACCTTC. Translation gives CASSSGTGSIGYTF.

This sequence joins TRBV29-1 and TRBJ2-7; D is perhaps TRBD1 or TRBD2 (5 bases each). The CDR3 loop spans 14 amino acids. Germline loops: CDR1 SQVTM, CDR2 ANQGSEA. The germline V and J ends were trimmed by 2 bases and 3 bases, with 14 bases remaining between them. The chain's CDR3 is CSVEPTGLSYEQYF. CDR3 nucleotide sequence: TGCAGCGTTGAACCCACAGGACTTAGCTACGAGCAGTACTTC.

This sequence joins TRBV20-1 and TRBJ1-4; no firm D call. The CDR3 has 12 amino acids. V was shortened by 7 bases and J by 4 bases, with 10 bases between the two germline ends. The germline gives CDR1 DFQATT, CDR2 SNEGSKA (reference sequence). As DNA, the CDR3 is TGCAGTGTTAAACATGGTAATGAAAAACTGTTTTTT. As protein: CSVKHGNEKLFF.

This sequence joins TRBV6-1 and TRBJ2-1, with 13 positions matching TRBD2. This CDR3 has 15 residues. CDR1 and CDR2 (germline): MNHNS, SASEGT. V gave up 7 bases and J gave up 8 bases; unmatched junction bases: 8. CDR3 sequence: CASTRTSGGGYEQFF. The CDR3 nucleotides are TGTGCCAGCACACGCACTAGCGGGGGGGGCTATGAGCAGTTCTTC.

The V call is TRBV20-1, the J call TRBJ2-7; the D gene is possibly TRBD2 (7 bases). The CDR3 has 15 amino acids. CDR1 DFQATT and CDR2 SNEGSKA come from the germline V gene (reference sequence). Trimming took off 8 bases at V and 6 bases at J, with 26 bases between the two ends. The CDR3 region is CSSGARTGGASEQYF. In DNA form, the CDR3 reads TGCAGTTCCGGGGCTAGGACTGGGGGGGCCTCCGAGCAGTACTTC.

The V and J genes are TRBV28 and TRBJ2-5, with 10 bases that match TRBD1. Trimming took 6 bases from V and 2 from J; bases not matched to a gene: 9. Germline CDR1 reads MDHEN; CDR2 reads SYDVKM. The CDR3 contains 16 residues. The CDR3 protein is CASRGTGQGSQETQYF. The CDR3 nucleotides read TGTGCCAGCAGGGGAACGGGACAGGGGTCACAAGAGACCCAGTACTTC.

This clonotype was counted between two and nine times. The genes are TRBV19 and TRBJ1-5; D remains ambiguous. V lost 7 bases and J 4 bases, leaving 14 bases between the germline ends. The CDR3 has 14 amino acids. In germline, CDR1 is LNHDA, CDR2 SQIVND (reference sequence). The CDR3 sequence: CASTLSGHNQPQHF. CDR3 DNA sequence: TGTGCCAGTACCTTATCGGGTCATAATCAGCCCCAGCATTTT.

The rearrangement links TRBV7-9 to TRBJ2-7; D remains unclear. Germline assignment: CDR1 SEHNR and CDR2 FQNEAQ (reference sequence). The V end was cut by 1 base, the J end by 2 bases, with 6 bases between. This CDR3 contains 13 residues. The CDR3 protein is CASSLDRTYEQYF. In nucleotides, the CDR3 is TGTGCCAGCAGCTTAGATCGGACCTACGAGCAGTACTTC. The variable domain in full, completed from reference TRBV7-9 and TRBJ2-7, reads DTGVSQNPRHKITKRGQNVTFRCDPISEHNRLYWYRQTLGQGPEFLTYFQNEAQLEKSRLLSDRFSAERPKGSFSTLEIQRTEQGDSAMYLCASSLDRTYEQYFGPGTRLTVT.